The following is a TCR beta chain sequence with its context. This receptor's antigen is unknown. One base away there is no much larger clone; base qualities are not given. The CDR3 goes from the cysteine to the phenylalanine over 14 residues. Only the CDR3 portion is preserved as DNA: 42 bases, with reading frame beginning at the first base. In the germline V gene (reference sequence), CDR1 corresponds to SEHNR and CDR2 to FQNEAQ. V and J are truncated by 4 bases and 3 bases respectively, leaving an intervening sequence of 10 bases. The cohort consisted of 650 to 850 healthy bone marrow donors. At the time of sampling, all cohort members were nominally healthy, though unrecorded immune exposures were likely present. The donor tested CMV seronegative, placing the donor among the roughly 340 seronegative members of the cohort. A peripheral blood sample was collected from each donor, and TCR beta sequencing was performed on peripheral blood mononuclear cells. The Qiagen DNeasy Blood Extraction Kit was used to extract genomic DNA from the blood cell samples.

The data belong to a study of cytomegalovirus exposure and HLA in healthy donors (dated by TCRdb to 2016 to 2017). As for the study more broadly: In an earlier analysis of 550 to 750 of the donors, around 300 Gb of sequence data and 95 million to 130 million unique TCR beta sequences from 150 million to 200 million T cells were reported. In an earlier analysis of 587 of the donors, high-throughput TCR beta sequencing was used to judge whether each TCR beta V gene segment behaved as functional or pseudogenic. An early release that covered 640 HLA-typed donors contained about 300 gigabases of sequencing data and roughly 84 million unique TCR sequences. Every discovery cohort repertoire had been produced on one sequencing platform. Of the 300 to 500 genotyped donors, over 80% were placed in the genetic ancestry cluster associated with self-reported Caucasian donors. Alongside the repertoire data, information on donor age, sex, ethnicity and CMV serostatus was compiled. Rather than using new phenotypic data, the later analysis identified candidate immune exposures from TCR beta sequences and from how often those sequences occurred across donors. A later genetic analysis took genome-wide SNP genotypes for about three fifths of the roughly 670 donors and used that subset as a discovery cohort. Across some 400 genotyped donors of the cohort, an average of approximately 200,000 unique TCR beta nucleotide sequences per donor were sequenced, and about a sixth of those sequences were non-productive. HLA typing included class I and class II loci at four-digit resolution. The number of donors typed differed by locus, with about 629-630 for A, B, C, DRB1 and DQB1, around 500 for DQA1, approximately 570 for DPA1, and roughly 450 for DPB1. In addition to the first cohort of approximately 670 subjects, a separate validation cohort of approximately 110 different subjects was used. To predict cytomegalovirus infection status, the study brought together high-throughput TCR immunosequencing, statistical association of individual TCRs with disease status, and machine learning. The aim of the study was to test whether cataloging public T cell receptors could identify signatures of past pathogen exposure. A later analysis re-analyzed previously published TCR beta repertoires from approximately 670 donors and added high-resolution HLA genotyping to study TCR occurrence patterns. The T cell repertoires of 700 or so subjects were profiled by immunosequencing and related to cytomegalovirus serostatus. A handful of DR-DQ haplotypes were handled as single units for association and clustering because linkage in the cohort was strong. The paper as a whole reports these results and caveats: In a later analysis, the rate of TCR association differed among HLA loci, with DRB1 alleles having the most associated TCRs and HLA-C alleles having the fewest. The study gave a list of roughly 150 TCR beta chains associated with cytomegalovirus. For the cohort, immune exposure information was limited to CMV serostatus. The classifier was reported to diagnose cytomegalovirus status with high specificity and sensitivity in both the original cohort and the validation cohort. The earlier analysis of about 600 of the donors excluded roughly 17 rarely observed V segments, including chromosome 9 orphons, because counts were too low. A further reported finding was that TCR beta sequences accurately predicted the HLA-A and HLA-B alleles for most subjects in the first cohort. Specific HLA alleles were associated with around 18,000 TCR beta sequences at a false discovery rate of 0.05 in a later analysis. Strong co-occurrence of HLA alleles, especially DR and DQ, made assigning TCR associations to individual alleles difficult. HLA typing was unavailable for some donors at each locus, so association tests used only the typed subset. Compared with the approximately 670-donor mean, donors in an Asian-associated ancestry cluster had fewer N-insertions in productive TCRs, according to a later genetic analysis. Most TCR sequences were seen in very few donors, while some public TCRs were found in many individuals. Roughly uniform sequencing depth across donors was assumed in presence/absence analyses, although this assumption may not hold. Because the 87-base-pair reads could not distinguish some IMGT-functional V segments, including TRBV6-2 and TRBV6-3, those segments were excluded. According to a later analysis, most CMV-associated TCR beta chains appeared to be HLA-restricted, and the HLA associations seemed to be driven largely by CMV exposure. Broadly in line with IMGT annotations, most TCR beta V segments showed up in productive rearrangements about 87% or about 30% of the time in an earlier analysis of under 700 of the donors. A cluster of highly shared sequence variants was judged likely to represent a technical artifact of the sequencing pipeline. V-gene and J-gene trimming of TCR beta chains was associated with a missense DCLRE1C variant in a later genetic analysis, and the association was replicated in an independent cohort. A few of the identified cytomegalovirus-associated TCR beta chains were confirmed in vitro to be specific for cytomegalovirus antigens. In a later analysis, several top co-occurrence clusters were reported to appear linked to parvovirus B19, influenza, CMV and Epstein-Barr virus. The cohort was sequenced for TCR beta chains only, and without alpha or paired-chain data the features that could be detected were limited. Linkage disequilibrium might explain the correlated functional status among segregating V segments, but an unknown experimental factor could not be excluded. In a later analysis, HLA-associated TCR beta chains were found to be more clonally expanded and to have lower generation probabilities than equally common non-associated chains. It was suggested by the authors that the approach could potentially be generalized to other disease states and immunological phenotypes.

Library preparation was by the immunoSEQ multiplex PCR assay. For the multiplex PCR, a mixture combining 60 forward primers for TCR Vbeta segments and 13 reverse primers for TCR Jbeta segments was used. A multiplex PCR assay on genomic DNA amplified the CDR3 region of rearranged TCR beta genes. The Illumina HiSeq System was used to sequence the amplified TCR beta libraries as 87-base-pair reads. Processing in the source paper ran as follows. In a later analysis, roughly 80 million unique TCR beta chains were counted across the 666 repertoires, and about 9.9 million of these chains were shared by at least two donors. Raw reads were error-corrected and collapsed into unique sequences with a nearest-neighbor algorithm that merged closely related sequences to remove PCR and sequencing errors. CDR3 sequences were aligned to IMGT reference sequences to assign V, D and J gene segments. For a sequence to be retained, a match of at least six nucleotides to both a V gene segment and a J gene segment was required. Rearrangements were classified as productive when the CDR3 lacked stop codons and remained in frame with V and J, and all other rearrangements were classified as non-productive. Following IMGT convention, CDR3 was defined as the stretch from the second conserved V-encoded cysteine to the conserved J-encoded phenylalanine. In an earlier analysis of more than 550 of the donors, sequences lacking an unambiguous match to a single V gene segment were excluded. An earlier analysis of fewer than 750 of the donors called V segments functional above 56.7% productive rearrangements and segregating when the between-donor standard deviation exceeded 5%. To diagnose cytomegalovirus status from the catalog of TCR beta chain sequences, a statistical classification framework was built. In a later analysis, TCR nucleotide sequences were compared against IMGT/GENE-DB human TR gene sequences so that V and J genes could be assigned. The TCRdist pipeline was used in a later analysis to assign CDR3 sequences and most-parsimonious VDJ recombination scenarios. In a later analysis, every TCR beta chain was defined by the combination of its CDR3 amino acid sequence and its V-gene family, and reads without a unique V-gene family were dropped. As a way to deal with suspected cross-contamination and a sequencing artifact, a later analysis dropped 450 to 600 nucleotide sequences that were highly shared and had low generation probability. A later analysis calculated a clonal expansion index for each public chain from normalized within-repertoire ranks of inferred template counts. In a later analysis, generation probabilities were computed using a VDJ recombination model fitted to out-of-frame rearrangements, and the results were checked against IGoR. In a later analysis, TCR-TCR, TCR-HLA and TCR-CMV co-occurrence was scored with hypergeometric tests, and a repertoire-size bias correction was applied to TCR pairs. To estimate false discovery rates, a later analysis permuted the HLA or CMV assignments 20 times. In a later analysis, co-occurring TCRs were grouped with DBSCAN, and TCRdist sequence similarity was added when clustering was performed within HLA-allele-positive subsets. Repertoires with fewer than 30,000 or more than 120,000 public chains, plus five repertoires with anomalous nucleotide sharing, were excluded from co-occurrence clustering. Imported from immuneACCESS, the table was reduced by TCRdb to in-frame sequences with V and J called. These copies leave out some clones; in studies compared against another copy, an unresolved V gene accounts for under half, and the cause of the remainder is not known. The V and J calls and clone size come from that table; D and trimming were worked out from the DNA. The sample table contains about 120,000 clones; only one count was recorded for roughly 75% of them. The top ten clonotypes cover approximately 1.3% of the sample.

In this chain, TRBV7-9 is recombined with TRBJ1-5; the D gene is possibly TRBD1, with 5 bases matching. The receptor was derived from a female donor in good health and CMV-seronegative. Sequences were obtained from PBMCs. CDR3 loop: CASSSGLPNQPQHF. The DNA sequence is given as TGTGCCAGCAGCTCGGGACTCCCCAATCAGCCCCAGCATTTT.